A selection of T cell receptor beta chains follows, all from one sample in a study of molecular identifiers for immune sequencing clone quantification. In TCRdb, the PCR reads were re-called with MiXCR into one record per CDR3 protein. The sample contains 460,000 or so distinct CDR3 sequences, roughly 25% of which appear only once. Sequenced: naive CD8+ T cells from blood, with Jurkat cell RNA spiked in. The receptors derive from a human donor in good health. Some libraries in this study had Jurkat cell RNA spiked in. CDR3s include the opening cysteine and the closing phenylalanine or tryptophan. A D gene is named only where the DNA matches it firmly. Size is stated for part of the rows, as once, few or many counts, or as a class when the clone is expanded.

j_call: TRBJ1-1; d_call: NA; v_call: TRBV27; clone_size: few; cdr3_nt: TGTGCCAGCAGTTGGGGGGGTACAGGGACTGACACTGAAGCTTTCTTT; cdr3_aa: CASSWGGTGTDTEAFF
j_call: TRBJ2-3; d_call: NA; v_call: TRBV9; clone_size: once; cdr3_nt: TGTGCCAGCAGCCCGGAATCGGCTAGCGAATTCACAGATACGCAGTATTTT; cdr3_aa: CASSPESASEFTDTQYF
j_call: TRBJ2-7; d_call: TRBD2; v_call: TRBV7-9; clone_size: few; cdr3_nt: TGTGCCAGCAGCCCGAGAGCTAGCGGGAGTACCTACGAGCAGTACTTC; cdr3_aa: CASSPRASGSTYEQYF
j_call: TRBJ2-5; d_call: NA; v_call: TRBV9; clone_size: few; cdr3_nt: TGTGCCAGCAGCGAGGGGGTTTTCCAAGAGACCCAGTACTTC; cdr3_aa: CASSEGVFQETQYF
j_call: TRBJ2-7; d_call: TRBD2; v_call: TRBV20-1; clone_size: many; cdr3_nt: TGCAGTGCTATTTGGCTGCGGGAGCGTACTGCCTACGAGCAGTACTTC; cdr3_aa: CSAIWLRERTAYEQYF
j_call: TRBJ2-6; d_call: NA; v_call: TRBV19; clone_size: NA; cdr3_nt: TGTGCCAGTAGTCCCCTGGGCCTCTCTGGGGCCAACGTCCTGACTTTC; cdr3_aa: CASSPLGLSGANVLTF
j_call: TRBJ1-1; d_call: NA; v_call: TRBV4-3; clone_size: NA; cdr3_nt: TGCGCCAGCAGCCTCGACTGGGCCGAGATGAACACTGAAGCTTTCTTT; cdr3_aa: CASSLDWAEMNTEAFF
j_call: TRBJ2-7; d_call: NA; v_call: TRBV27; clone_size: many; cdr3_nt: TGTGCCAGCAGCACAGGCGGGAACTCCTACGAGCAGTACTTC; cdr3_aa: CASSTGGNSYEQYF
j_call: TRBJ2-1; d_call: NA; v_call: TRBV27; clone_size: NA; cdr3_nt: TGTGCCAGCAGTCCGCCCCCGGGGGATTTCCAGTTCTTC; cdr3_aa: CASSPPPGDFQFF
j_call: TRBJ2-3; d_call: TRBD2; v_call: TRBV5-6; clone_size: few; cdr3_nt: TGTGCCAGCAGCCTACTAGCGGGATTGGATACGCAGTATTTT; cdr3_aa: CASSLLAGLDTQYF
j_call: TRBJ1-1; d_call: NA; v_call: TRBV5-6; clone_size: NA; cdr3_nt: TGTGCCAGCAGCCCCGTGGGTCTCACTGAAGCTTTCTTT; cdr3_aa: CASSPVGLTEAFF
j_call: TRBJ2-5; d_call: TRBD1; v_call: TRBV11-2; clone_size: NA; cdr3_nt: TGTGCCAGCAGCTTAGATCCGCTTTGGGACAGGGGACACCAAGAGACCCAGTACTTC; cdr3_aa: CASSLDPLWDRGHQETQYF
j_call: TRBJ2-1; d_call: NA; v_call: TRBV7-9; clone_size: NA; cdr3_nt: TGTGCCAGCGGCTTGGGGGGGCTAACCAATGAGCAGTTCTTC; cdr3_aa: CASGLGGLTNEQFF
j_call: TRBJ1-2; d_call: NA; v_call: TRBV14; clone_size: many; cdr3_nt: TGTGCCAGCAGCCCCCTCACAGGGATTACCCTCAATGGCTACACCTTC; cdr3_aa: CASSPLTGITLNGYTF
j_call: TRBJ2-7; d_call: TRBD2; v_call: TRBV29-1; clone_size: many; cdr3_nt: TGCAGCGTTGTGGAAGCGGGAGTGTCCTACGAGCAGTACTTC; cdr3_aa: CSVVEAGVSYEQYF
j_call: TRBJ1-6; d_call: NA; v_call: TRBV27; clone_size: few; cdr3_nt: TGTGCCAGCAGTTTATTAGGCAGAGCTGGTTCACCCCTCCACTTT; cdr3_aa: CASSLLGRAGSPLHF
j_call: TRBJ2-2; d_call: NA; v_call: TRBV7-3; clone_size: many; cdr3_nt: TGTGCCAGCAGCTTAGTCGCCGACTGGGCCACCGGGGAGCTGTTTTTT; cdr3_aa: CASSLVADWATGELFF
j_call: TRBJ1-5; d_call: TRBD1; v_call: TRBV12-3/TRBV12-4; clone_size: NA; cdr3_nt: TGTGCCAACAGACCACAGGGGAACAATCAGCCCCAGCATTTT; cdr3_aa: CANRPQGNNQPQHF
j_call: TRBJ2-1; d_call: NA; v_call: TRBV29-1; clone_size: few; cdr3_nt: TGCAGCGTTGAAGGACCGTACAATGAGCAGTTCTTC; cdr3_aa: CSVEGPYNEQFF
j_call: TRBJ1-4; d_call: NA; v_call: TRBV13; clone_size: NA; cdr3_nt: TGTGCCAGCAGCCCAGGGGCCGGGGATGAAAAACTGTTTTTT; cdr3_aa: CASSPGAGDEKLFF
j_call: TRBJ2-3; d_call: NA; v_call: TRBV7-9; clone_size: many; cdr3_nt: TGTGCCAGCAGCTTAGGACCCAGCCCCGGCACAGATACGCAGTATTTT; cdr3_aa: CASSLGPSPGTDTQYF
j_call: TRBJ1-1; d_call: NA; v_call: TRBV19; clone_size: many; cdr3_nt: TGTGCCAGTACCCCCGGCAGGGGGAACACTGAAGCTTTCTTT; cdr3_aa: CASTPGRGNTEAFF
j_call: TRBJ2-7; d_call: TRBD2; v_call: TRBV20-1; clone_size: few; cdr3_nt: TGCAGTGCGGCACTAGCGGGAGGGCCTAGGGGTACCTACGAGCAGTACTTC; cdr3_aa: CSAALAGGPRGTYEQYF
j_call: TRBJ2-1; d_call: TRBD2; v_call: TRBV11-2; clone_size: NA; cdr3_nt: TGTGCCAGCAGCTTAGGCGGACTAGCGGGGGGGCCCTTCTTC; cdr3_aa: CASSLGGLAGGPFF
j_call: TRBJ1-1; d_call: NA; v_call: TRBV7-2; clone_size: many; cdr3_nt: TGTGCCAGCAGCTTAGGGTTCGGTGGACATTTGAACACTGAAGCTTTCTTT; cdr3_aa: CASSLGFGGHLNTEAFF
j_call: TRBJ1-5; d_call: TRBD1; v_call: TRBV27; clone_size: NA; cdr3_nt: TGTGCCAGCAGAGGACAGGGGTCCCAGCCCCAGCATTTT; cdr3_aa: CASRGQGSQPQHF
j_call: TRBJ2-5; d_call: TRBD2; v_call: TRBV20-1; clone_size: NA; cdr3_nt: TGCAGTGCTAGAATAGAAGTTCTAGCGGGGGGGCCAGAGACCCAGTACTTC; cdr3_aa: CSARIEVLAGGPETQYF
j_call: TRBJ2-7; d_call: NA; v_call: TRBV7-2; clone_size: many; cdr3_nt: TGTGCCAGCAGCTTAGGCGCTAGCCTGAGGTACGAGCAGTACTTC; cdr3_aa: CASSLGASLRYEQYF
j_call: TRBJ2-1; d_call: NA; v_call: TRBV19; clone_size: once; cdr3_nt: TGTGCCGGTAGTACTATAGAGGAGCAGTTCTTC; cdr3_aa: CAGSTIEEQFF
j_call: TRBJ2-5; d_call: NA; v_call: TRBV24-1; clone_size: few; cdr3_nt: TGTGCCACCAGCCAGCGGTCGGACGACCAAGAGACCCAGTACTTC; cdr3_aa: CATSQRSDDQETQYF
j_call: TRBJ2-3; d_call: NA; v_call: TRBV27; clone_size: NA; cdr3_nt: TGTGCCAGCAGTTTAATAGCAGGGGCGGTGGGCACAGATACGCAGTATTTT; cdr3_aa: CASSLIAGAVGTDTQYF
j_call: TRBJ2-7; d_call: TRBD2; v_call: TRBV20-1; clone_size: few; cdr3_nt: TGCAGTGCGAAGGGGTCGGGGGGGCCGGTATACGAGCAGTACTTC; cdr3_aa: CSAKGSGGPVYEQYF
j_call: TRBJ1-5; d_call: NA; v_call: TRBV4-1; clone_size: NA; cdr3_nt: TGCGCCAGCAGCCAGGGGGCAGATCAGCCCCAGCATTTT; cdr3_aa: CASSQGADQPQHF
j_call: TRBJ1-5; d_call: NA; v_call: TRBV12-3/TRBV12-4; clone_size: NA; cdr3_nt: TGTGCCAGCAGTCTAGACAGACGCACTCAGCTCCAGCATTTT; cdr3_aa: CASSLDRRTQLQHF
j_call: TRBJ2-1; d_call: TRBD1; v_call: TRBV13; clone_size: NA; cdr3_nt: TGTGCCAGCAGTCCCAACCGGGACAGGGCAAATGAGCAGTTCTTC; cdr3_aa: CASSPNRDRANEQFF
j_call: TRBJ2-1; d_call: TRBD2; v_call: TRBV10-3; clone_size: NA; cdr3_nt: TGTGCCATCAGTGAGTCGAGCGGGACCGACAATGATCAGCTCTTC; cdr3_aa: CAISESSGTDNDQLF
j_call: TRBJ1-1; d_call: NA; v_call: TRBV2; clone_size: few; cdr3_nt: TGTGCCAGCAATCCAGAGAACACTGAAGCTTTCTTT; cdr3_aa: CASNPENTEAFF
j_call: TRBJ2-3; d_call: NA; v_call: TRBV10-2; clone_size: few; cdr3_nt: TGCGCCAGCAGTGGATTAGGAGGCGATACGCAGTATTTT; cdr3_aa: CASSGLGGDTQYF
j_call: TRBJ1-6; d_call: NA; v_call: TRBV11-2; clone_size: few; cdr3_nt: TGTGCCAGCAGCTTGGGCCGCTCAGGGGTATCACCCCTCCACTTT; cdr3_aa: CASSLGRSGVSPLHF
j_call: TRBJ2-1; d_call: TRBD2; v_call: TRBV11-2; clone_size: NA; cdr3_nt: TGTGCCAGCAGCCAGAATCTAGCGGGAATCTACAATGAGCAGTTCTTC; cdr3_aa: CASSQNLAGIYNEQFF
j_call: TRBJ1-1; d_call: TRBD1; v_call: TRBV7-6; clone_size: NA; cdr3_nt: TGTGCCAGCAGTCCCATGCTCGGACAGGTTCTTGTAGCTTTCTTT; cdr3_aa: CASSPMLGQVLVAFF
j_call: TRBJ2-1; d_call: TRBD1; v_call: TRBV5-1; clone_size: NA; cdr3_nt: TGCGCCAGCAGCTTAATGGGACAGGGGGTGAGCAATGAGCAGTTCTTC; cdr3_aa: CASSLMGQGVSNEQFF
j_call: TRBJ2-5; d_call: NA; v_call: TRBV5-3; clone_size: few; cdr3_nt: TGTGCCAGCAGCTATGGGGCATCGGGGTCCCAGTACTTC; cdr3_aa: CASSYGASGSQYF
j_call: TRBJ2-5; d_call: TRBD2; v_call: TRBV5-3; clone_size: NA; cdr3_nt: TGTGCCAGCAGCGGGGGGGCCAGTAGTGGAGAGACCCAGTACTTC; cdr3_aa: CASSGGASSGETQYF
j_call: TRBJ1-5; d_call: TRBD1; v_call: TRBV12-3/TRBV12-4; clone_size: NA; cdr3_nt: TGTGCCAGCACCGACTCGGACAGGGCTGATCAGCCCCAGCATTTT; cdr3_aa: CASTDSDRADQPQHF
j_call: TRBJ2-7; d_call: TRBD2; v_call: TRBV5-3; clone_size: NA; cdr3_nt: TGTGCCAGCGGGAGCGGGGGGGCGAGCCCCTACGAGCAGTACTTC; cdr3_aa: CASGSGGASPYEQYF
j_call: TRBJ2-7; d_call: NA; v_call: TRBV28; clone_size: many; cdr3_nt: TGTGCCACCGCGACAGCCTACTCCTACGAGCAGTACTTC; cdr3_aa: CATATAYSYEQYF
j_call: TRBJ2-3; d_call: TRBD2; v_call: TRBV7-2; clone_size: few; cdr3_nt: TGTGCCAGCAGCTGGGGGGGAAGCACAGATACGCAGTATTTT; cdr3_aa: CASSWGGSTDTQYF
j_call: TRBJ2-6; d_call: NA; v_call: TRBV27; clone_size: many; cdr3_nt: TGTGCCAGCTCCGGTGACGTGGCCAACGTCCTGACTTTC; cdr3_aa: CASSGDVANVLTF
j_call: TRBJ2-1; d_call: NA; v_call: TRBV6-2/TRBV6-3; clone_size: NA; cdr3_nt: TGTGCCAGCAGTTCCTCCCTGTTTTATGAGCAGTTCTTC; cdr3_aa: CASSSSLFYEQFF
j_call: TRBJ1-1; d_call: TRBD1; v_call: TRBV19; clone_size: NA; cdr3_nt: TGTGCCAGTAGTATGAACGACAGGGGACTCATAATGAACACTGAAGCTTTCTTT; cdr3_aa: CASSMNDRGLIMNTEAFF
j_call: TRBJ2-3; d_call: NA; v_call: TRBV7-9; clone_size: many; cdr3_nt: TGTGCCAGCAGCTCGATAGGGCGCACAGATACGCAGTATTTT; cdr3_aa: CASSSIGRTDTQYF
j_call: TRBJ2-7; d_call: NA; v_call: TRBV7-6; clone_size: few; cdr3_nt: TGTGCCAGCAGCTTCGACACGAACTACGAGCAGTACTTC; cdr3_aa: CASSFDTNYEQYF